This TCR beta chain was identified in a study of T-cell reconstitution after alpha-beta-depleted transplantation in children. Trimming removed 2 bases from V and 2 bases from J, with 17 bases in between. The CDR3 contains 17 residues. CDR1 and CDR2 from the germline V gene are LGHNA and YSLEER. The TCRbeta library incorporated unique molecular identifiers. MiXCR, run by TCRdb on the PCR reads, gives a single entry per CDR3 protein. The sample records roughly 300,000 distinct CDR3 sequences, approximately 10% being singletons. Sequenced material: PBMCs from the stem cell graft donor, taken from the stem cell graft. This rearrangement joins TRBV4-3 to TRBJ2-3; D gene unclear. The clonotype was recovered from a human donor who donated a stem cell graft to a child with acute lymphoblastic leukemia. The CDR3 sequence is CASSQTPVSSTTDTQYF. For the CDR3, the DNA is TGCGCCAGCAGCCAAACCCCGGTGTCGAGTACCACAGATACGCAGTATTTT.